This is a list of T cell receptor beta chains from one sample in a study of CD8+ T cells in alopecia areata. Using immunoSEQ multiplex PCR, the repertoire was profiled, and TCRdb retains in-frame clones only, with some absent. The sample records more than 100,000 clones, approximately 84% being singletons. Source: CD8+ T cells sorted from blood, taken at approximately week 31, from a patient treated with tofacitinib. All receptors derive from a human donor with alopecia areata. Both conserved end residues are part of each CDR3. A D gene is named only where the DNA matches it firmly. A row's size may be missing; if present it is once, few, many or a size class.

j_gene | len | abundance | d_gene | v_gene | CDR3nt | CDR3aa
TRBJ2-7 | 12 | NA | NA | TRBV4-1 | TGCGCCAGCAGCCAAGACCCCTACGAGCAGTACTTC | CASSQDPYEQYF
TRBJ2-3 | 16 | NA | NA | TRBV6-6 | TGTGCCAGCAGTTCCCTGTGGGGGCAAGACACAGATACGCAGTATTTT | CASSSLWGQDTDTQYF
TRBJ2-2 | 15 | medium-sized | TRBD1 | TRBV6-4 | TGTGCCAGCAGCCGGACAGGGGGCAACACCGGGGAGCTGTTTTTT | CASSRTGGNTGELFF
TRBJ1-4 | 15 | NA | NA | TRBV13 | TGTGCCAGCAGCTTAATGGGGGGAACTAATGAAAAACTGTTTTTT | CASSLMGGTNEKLFF
TRBJ2-1 | 18 | NA | TRBD2 | TRBV14 | TGTGCCAGCAGCCAAGATTGGTCGTCGAGCGGGGGGCCCAATGAGCAGTTCTTC | CASSQDWSSSGGPNEQFF
TRBJ2-7 | 15 | NA | TRBD1 | TRBV7-2 | TGTGCCAGCAGCTCAGATCCATTGACAGGGGACGAGCGGTACTTC | CASSSDPLTGDERYF
TRBJ2-2 | 15 | NA | TRBD1 | TRBV10-1 | TGCGCCAGCAGTAGGGACAGTTCGAACACCGGGGAGCTGTTTTTT | CASSRDSSNTGELFF
TRBJ2-2 | 11 | few | NA | TRBV30 | TGTGCCAGCCCGACGGGCGGGGAGCTGTTTTTT | CASPTGGELFF
TRBJ2-1 | 14 | NA | NA | TRBV7-8 | TGTGCCAGCAGCTTAGCGGGAGCCTACAATGAGCAGTTCTTC | CASSLAGAYNEQFF
TRBJ2-4 | 17 | NA | NA | TRBV12-2 | TGTGCAAGTCGCTTACAACCGGTAGCGGGGGGGCGGAACATTCAGTACTTC | CASRLQPVAGGRNIQYF
TRBJ1-2 | 14 | NA | TRBD1 | TRBV9 | TGTGCCAGCAGCGTAGAGGGGGCGGACTATGGCTACACCTTC | CASSVEGADYGYTF
TRBJ2-1 | 17 | NA | NA | TRBV30 | TGTGCCTGGAGTGTACTGATAGGGGGTTATAGGGACAATGAGCAGTTCTTC | CAWSVLIGGYRDNEQFF
TRBJ1-1 | 15 | NA | NA | TRBV4-1 | TGCGCCAGCAGCCAAGATTGGCCCCCGGGCACTGAAGCTTTCTTT | CASSQDWPPGTEAFF
TRBJ2-5 | 13 | NA | NA | TRBV9 | TGTGCCAGCAGCCCAGGGGGGCGAGAGACCCAGTACTTC | CASSPGGRETQYF
TRBJ2-7 | 13 | NA | TRBD2 | TRBV4-2 | TGTGCCAGCAGCCTAGGACTAGCTCGCGAGCAGTACTTC | CASSLGLAREQYF
TRBJ2-7 | 14 | NA | TRBD2 | TRBV2 | TGTGCCAGCAGCCTGACTAGCGGAGGCTACGAGCAGTACTTC | CASSLTSGGYEQYF
TRBJ2-1 | 15 | NA | TRBD2 | TRBV7-3 | TGTGCCAGCAGCGAAATAGCGGGGGGAAACAATGAGCAGTTCTTC | CASSEIAGGNNEQFF
TRBJ2-2 | 16 | NA | NA | TRBV25-1 | TGTGCCAGCAGTGAATTTAGGTCAGGGGATGACGGGGAGCTGTTTTTT | CASSEFRSGDDGELFF
TRBJ2-7 | 13 | NA | NA | TRBV18 | TGTGCCAGCTCACCGGCGGGTTCGAACGAGCAGTACTTC | CASSPAGSNEQYF
TRBJ2-7 | 15 | once | TRBD1 | TRBV11-3 | TGTGCCAGCAGCACCCGGACAGGGGGCGTCTACGAGCAGTACTTC | CASSTRTGGVYEQYF
TRBJ2-1 | 14 | NA | NA | TRBV6-1 | TGTGCCAGCACTGTTTGGGGCACCAACAATGAGCAGTTCTTC | CASTVWGTNNEQFF
TRBJ1-1 | 20 | NA | TRBD1 | TRBV29-1 | TGCAGCGTTGCCCTTTGGACAGGGGGGCCTACAGCGACCTTTAACACTGAAGCTTTCTTT | CSVALWTGGPTATFNTEAFF
TRBJ1-1 | 15 | NA | NA | TRBV9 | TGTGCCAGCAGCCCCGGAGGTCAGATGAACACTGAAGCTTTCTTT | CASSPGGQMNTEAFF
TRBJ2-7 | 15 | NA | NA | TRBV10-3 | TGTGCCATCAGTGAGTCGGGAGAGGTCCACTACGAGCAGTACTTC | CAISESGEVHYEQYF
TRBJ1-1 | 16 | NA | NA | TRBV27 | TGTGCCAGCAGTTTTTCTTTCCGGGGGGCTTGGACTGAAGCTTTCTTT | CASSFSFRGAWTEAFF
TRBJ2-3 | 13 | few | NA | TRBV7-2 | TGTGCCAGCAGCTGGGGCCGCCGCGATACGCAGTATTTT | CASSWGRRDTQYF
TRBJ2-3 | 12 | NA | NA | TRBV13 | TGTGCCAGCAGCTCCCGAGGCGATACGCAGTATTTT | CASSSRGDTQYF
TRBJ2-7 | 17 | few | NA | TRBV9 | TGTGCCAGCAGCCCCGAGGAAGCGGCATACCCCGACTACGAGCAGTACTTC | CASSPEEAAYPDYEQYF
TRBJ2-7 | 14 | NA | TRBD1 | TRBV5-4 | TGTGCCAGCAGCTACTGGACAGGTTCCTACGAGCAGTACTTC | CASSYWTGSYEQYF
TRBJ2-1 | 13 | few | NA | TRBV10-3 | TGTGCCATCAGTGATCACGCCTACAATGAGCAGTTCTTC | CAISDHAYNEQFF
TRBJ2-2 | 13 | NA | NA | TRBV7-9 | TGTGCCAGCAGCTTCTCGGGCTCGGGGGAGCTGTTTTTT | CASSFSGSGELFF
TRBJ2-5 | 11 | NA | NA | TRBV7-8 | TGTGCCAGCAGCTATCGGGAGACTCAGTACTTC | CASSYRETQYF
TRBJ1-2 | 12 | NA | NA | TRBV29-1 | TGCAGCGTTGAATGGACAGACTATGGCTACACCTTC | CSVEWTDYGYTF
TRBJ2-7 | 14 | few | TRBD1 | TRBV29-1 | TGCAGCGTTGAGGGACAGGGGCTCTCCTACGAGCAGTACTTC | CSVEGQGLSYEQYF
TRBJ1-4 | 16 | NA | NA | TRBV7-8 | TGTGCCAGCAGCTTAGGCACAGGGAATTCTGGTGAAAAACTGTTTTTT | CASSLGTGNSGEKLFF
TRBJ2-7 | 13 | NA | NA | TRBV11-1 | TGTGCCAGCAGTTCGGCGTCTAGTTACGAGCAGTACTTC | CASSSASSYEQYF
TRBJ2-7 | 13 | NA | NA | TRBV7-9 | TGTGCCAGCAGCTTATTTGACCCCTACGAGCAGTACTTC | CASSLFDPYEQYF
TRBJ1-2 | 13 | NA | NA | TRBV29-1 | TGCAGCTCCAGGGACATTTCCGACTATGGCTACACCTTC | CSSRDISDYGYTF
TRBJ2-1 | 17 | NA | TRBD1 | TRBV7-9 | TGTGCCAGCAGCGTCTTGTCCGGGACAGAGTTGTACAATGAGCAGTTCTTC | CASSVLSGTELYNEQFF
TRBJ2-1 | 15 | once | TRBD2 | TRBV5-6 | TGTGCCAGCAGCTTGGGACTAGCGGGAGTAAGTAAGCAGTTCTTC | CASSLGLAGVSKQFF
TRBJ2-7 | 15 | NA | NA | TRBV7-9 | TGTGCCAGCAGCTTAGCGCGTTCAAGCTCCTACGAGCAGTACTTC | CASSLARSSSYEQYF
TRBJ2-7 | 14 | NA | TRBD1 | TRBV27 | TGTGCCATCTGGGGACAGGGGTCAAGGAACGAGCAGTACTTC | CAIWGQGSRNEQYF
TRBJ2-7 | 14 | NA | TRBD1 | TRBV13 | TGTGCCAGCAGCCGGGACAGGGCGATGGGAGAGCAGTACTTC | CASSRDRAMGEQYF
TRBJ1-2 | 13 | NA | TRBD1 | TRBV27 | TGTGCCAGCAGCTGGACAGGGGAAGGAGGCTACACCTTC | CASSWTGEGGYTF
TRBJ2-3 | 17 | NA | NA | TRBV10-3 | TGTGCCATCAGTCCGGAAACCGGGATATCTATAGTCAGTACGCAGTATTTT | CAISPETGISIVSTQYF
TRBJ2-4 | 16 | NA | NA | TRBV27 | TGTGCCAGCAGTTTATCGCAGGGCCTAGCCAAAAACATTCAGTACTTC | CASSLSQGLAKNIQYF
TRBJ1-2 | 15 | NA | NA | TRBV9 | TGTGCCAGCAGCGGAGGGACGGTCTCATCCTATGGCTACACCTTC | CASSGGTVSSYGYTF
TRBJ2-1 | 17 | NA | TRBD1 | TRBV19 | TGTGCCAGTAGTATAATCCCCGGACAGGGAAGGGCCAATGAGCAGTTCTTC | CASSIIPGQGRANEQFF
TRBJ2-3 | 16 | NA | TRBD2 | TRBV10-1 | TGCGCCAGCAGCTTTGGTGATAGCGGGGTCCGGAATACGCAGTATTTT | CASSFGDSGVRNTQYF
TRBJ2-1 | 15 | NA | TRBD1 | TRBV9 | TGTGCCAGCAGCGTAGTCGGGACAGGGGAAAATGAGCAGTTCTTC | CASSVVGTGENEQFF
TRBJ2-1 | 10 | NA | NA | TRBV29-1 | TGCAGCGTTGAATTGAGTGAGCAGTTCTTC | CSVELSEQFF
TRBJ2-7 | 14 | NA | TRBD1 | TRBV7-9 | TGTGCCAGCAGCTTAGCGACAGGGTCCTCCGAGCAGTACTTC | CASSLATGSSEQYF
TRBJ2-7 | 13 | NA | NA | TRBV29-1 | TGCAGCGTCGAGGGACCCCACTCCTACGAGCAGTACTTC | CSVEGPHSYEQYF